This T cell receptor (beta chain) is from a study of cytomegalovirus exposure and HLA in healthy donors. Study-wide points: Previously analyzed data showed that most TCR beta V segments were productive at a frequency of about 90% or about 30%. In a later analysis, several top co-occurrence clusters appeared linked to parvovirus B19, influenza, CMV and Epstein-Barr virus.

This clone has more than one count but fewer than ten. Its matching antigen is unknown. Use of 60 Vbeta and 13 Jbeta primers characterized the PCR. Profiling relied on immunoSEQ multiplex PCR, and the TCRdb table lists in-frame clones only, not all of them. This sample has fewer than 150,000 clones; approximately 80% occur once, and the top ten carry 7.5% to 10%. This TCR came from a female donor in good health and CMV-seropositive. The source material was PBMCs.

CDR3: CASSSTLTGKREAFF. In nucleotides, the CDR3 is TGTGCCAGCAGTTCCACCTTGACAGGGAAGCGTGAAGCTTTCTTT. This chain uses TRBV28 with TRBJ1-1; 7 nucleotides agree with TRBD1. Germline V gene data show CDR1 as MDHEN and CDR2 as SYDVKM. The length of the CDR3 is 15 residues. V gave up 4 bases and J gave up 7 bases; unmatched junction bases: 12.